This TCR beta chain was recorded in a study of T cell responses to AZD1222 COVID-19 vaccine. Pooled in the analysis were second doses at about 4 or about 12 weeks. The CDR3 spans 15 residues. J gave up 6 bases and V 2 bases, and 8 bases lay outside the gene matches. Germline CDR1 SGHTA, CDR2 FQGNSA. About this clone itself: Its specificity is unknown.

General study findings and limits: White British donors predominated, females outnumbered males, and clonal diversity was possibly underestimated. A rise in Spike-specific TCR breadth and depth followed two AZD1222 doses. Within unmutated variant regions lay the reported targets of nearly half of spike-specific TCRs.

The protocol was immunoSEQ multiplex PCR, while the TCRdb copy is restricted to in-frame clones and leaves out a portion. This sample has about 34,000 clones, with 70% to 80% found just once. The input for sequencing was peripheral blood, taken 28 days after the second AZD1222 dose. The V call is TRBV7-2, the J call TRBJ1-2; 8 bases line up with TRBD1. The TCR was taken from an adult who received the AZD1222 COVID-19 vaccine. The CDR3: CASSLPQGGGDGYTF. In DNA, the CDR3 is TGTGCCAGCAGCTTACCACAGGGGGGTGGAGATGGCTACACCTTC.